The text below deals with one TCR beta chain. Its antigen is as yet unknown. Time point denoted: week 35, safety follow-up. Each dose of the vaccine consisted of 300 ug of mutant IDH1 20-mer peptide, with topical imiquimod. The source of the sample is a study of a mutant IDH1 vaccine in newly diagnosed glioma. On the study more broadly: Following radiotherapy alone, or alongside temozolomide cycles, vaccination was started after an interval of 4-6 weeks. Weeks 35 and 47 hosted visits V12 and V13, respectively. Patients got radiotherapy, temozolomide, or both beforehand, and most got both.

Clones were sequenced by immunoSEQ multiplex PCR, and TCRdb holds only the in-frame ones, with some missing. The data contain 30,000 to 40,000 clones, roughly 80% of them singletons. Losses at the gene ends were 4 bases for V and 8 bases for J; bases not matched to a gene: 7. The CDR3 is 14 residues long. CDR1 SGHRS and CDR2 YFSETQ come from the germline V gene. The sequencing used PBMCs, collected from a glioma patient whose treatment included an IDH1 peptide vaccine. The rearrangement links TRBV5-1 to TRBJ1-4, with 8 bases identical to TRBD1. This sequence originates from a woman younger than 35 with glioma. CDR3 nucleotides: TGCGCCAGCAGCCCCGGACAGGGAGGAGAAAAACTGTTTTTT. Translated, it gives CASSPGQGGEKLFF.